Listed here are 27 T cell receptor beta chains from one sample, sequenced in a study of T cell repertoires in cytomegalovirus infection. No antigen has been assigned to these receptors. Using its own MiXCR run on the reads, TCRdb lists one record per CDR3 protein. Of about 130,000 distinct CDR3 sequences in the sample, about 24% were seen once. Sample: PBMCs, sequenced either directly or after in vitro stimulation (not recorded which). The source is a human donor in good health (CMV status not recorded). Some clones in this sample may be carry-over from other donors' samples.

The chain uses TRBV15 and TRBJ1-1; D possibly corresponds to TRBD1 (6 bases). CDR1 is LNHNV, CDR2 YYDKDF, per germline (reference sequence). Trimming removed 5 bases at V and 7 bases at J, with 17 bases between. The CDR3 has 14 amino acids. The CDR3, as DNA: TGTGCCACCAGCGCGGACAGTGGACCTTTTGAAGCTTTCTTT. Its protein product is CATSADSGPFEAFF.

On this clonotype itself: As the CDR3 is not closed by the conserved phenylalanine or tryptophan, this likely results from a read error. V and J are TRBV12-3 or TRBV12-4 and TRBJ2-4; no reliable D call. The CDR3 sequence is 15 residues long. Trimming cost V 3 bases and J 0 bases, with 9 bases left between them. The chain's CDR3 is CASSFDGVAKNIQYS. CDR3 bases: TGTGCCAGCAGTTTTGACGGAGTAGCCAAAAACATTCAGTACTCC.

This clonotype is medium-sized. The rearrangement links TRBV7-9 to TRBJ2-7; D may be TRBD2 (6 bases). The CDR3 covers 15 residues. CDR1 is SEHNR and CDR2 is FQNEAQ in the germline V gene (reference sequence). Trimming took off 8 bases at V and 3 bases at J, with 20 bases between the two ends. The CDR3 loop reads CASGRFPGRHYEQYV. In nucleotides, the CDR3 is TGTGCCAGCGGTCGCTTCCCGGGGAGGCACTACGAGCAGTACGTC.

V usage is TRBV5-1 and J usage is TRBJ2-3, with D uncertain. The V gene lost 2 bases and the J gene lost 1 base, with 11 bases spanning the gap. CDR1 is SGHRS, CDR2 YFSETQ, per germline. This CDR3 is built from 15 residues. CDR3 nucleotide sequence: TGCGCCAGCAGCTTCTACTGGTCTCGCACAGATACGCAGTATTTT. It translates to CASSFYWSRTDTQYF.

This clonotype was observed a handful of times. The chain is built from TRBV11-2 and TRBJ2-3, with TRBD2 matching 12 bases. The CDR3 runs to 15 residues. J was trimmed by 7 bases and V by 6 bases; bases with no gene match: 8. Germline values: CDR1 SGHAT, CDR2 FQNNGV. The CDR3 nucleotides read TGTGCCAGCAGACAGACTAGCGGGAGCCGGAATACGCAGTATTTT. Amino acids: CASRQTSGSRNTQYF.

Ten or more counts support this clonotype. CDR3 residues: CASSSKTGMSTGELFF. The CDR3 DNA reads as TGTGCCAGCAGCTCTAAGACAGGGATGAGCACCGGGGAGCTGTTTTTT. The J gene is TRBJ2-2, the V gene TRBV7-2; 7 nucleotides line up with TRBD1. With V trimmed by 4 bases and J by 4 bases, 9 bases remained unmatched. Germline values: CDR1 SGHTA, CDR2 FQGNSA. The CDR3 covers 16 residues.

This clonotype came up many times. The rearrangement links TRBV7-2 to TRBJ2-7; D gene ambiguous. V was cut by 1 base and J by 6 bases, with 7 bases left in between. The CDR3 is made up of 12 amino acids. In germline, CDR1 is SGHTA, CDR2 FQGNSA. The CDR3 reads CASSLGLREQYF. As DNA, the CDR3 is TGTGCCAGCAGCTTAGGGCTCCGCGAGCAGTACTTC.

This clonotype came up a few times. The CDR3 is CATSRVPAILGETQYF. The CDR3 nucleotides are TGTGCCACCAGCAGAGTTCCAGCCATCCTAGGAGAGACCCAGTACTTC. The rearrangement joins TRBV15 to TRBJ2-5; the D is unclear. Germline-derived CDR1 and CDR2 are LNHNV and YYDKDF (reference sequence). V lost 1 base and J 4 bases, leaving 16 bases between the germline ends. This CDR3 is 16 amino acids long.

In this sample, this clonotype turned up once. V usage is TRBV6-5 and J usage is TRBJ1-3; 7 bases map to TRBD1. The trim removed 6 bases at V and 2 bases at J, leaving 10 bases unmatched. The germline V gene encodes CDR1 MNHEY and CDR2 SVGAGI. CDR3 length: 16 residues. For the CDR3, the DNA is TGTGCCAGCAGAGAGACAGGGCCTATTACTGGAAACACCATATATTTT. Protein: CASRETGPITGNTIYF.

The rearrangement joins TRBV7-2 to TRBJ2-5, with 13 nucleotides matching TRBD2. The V gene's germline CDR1 is SGHTA and CDR2 FQGNSA. CDR3 size: 15 residues. Unmatched junction bases numbered 5, after V lost 5 bases and J lost 5 bases. CDR3 protein: CASSPGTSGIETQYF. CDR3 coding DNA: TGTGCCAGCAGCCCCGGGACTAGCGGGATCGAGACCCAGTACTTC.

This clonotype has at least ten counts. This chain links TRBV4-1 with TRBJ2-2; the D gene is possibly TRBD2 (5 bases). Germline-derived CDR1 and CDR2 are MGHRA and YSYEKL. CDR3 length: 16 amino acids. Deletions cut 7 bases from V and 0 bases from J, with 15 bases between. CDR3 sequence reads: CASTLGSGTNTGELFF. The DNA for the CDR3 is TGCGCCAGCACCCTGGGGAGCGGAACGAACACCGGGGAGCTGTTTTTT.

This clonotype showed up just a few times. The genes are TRBV29-1 and TRBJ2-3; 7 bases are shared with TRBD1. The trim removed 4 bases at V and 2 bases at J, leaving 12 bases unmatched. Germline values: CDR1 SQVTM, CDR2 ANQGSEA. CDR3 length equals 16 residues. The CDR3 nucleotides read TGCAGCGTTGCCCAATGGGACAGCCAATTCACAGATACGCAGTATTTT. Amino acids: CSVAQWDSQFTDTQYF.

This clonotype was observed a few times. The V call is TRBV27, the J call TRBJ2-5, with D perhaps TRBD2 (5 bases). The CDR3 length is 15 residues. Deletions cut 3 bases from V and 1 base from J, with 12 bases between. CDR1 is MNHEY and CDR2 is SMNVEV in the germline V gene (reference sequence). CDR3 loop: CASSFNSLAQETQYF. CDR3 nucleotides: TGTGCCAGCAGTTTTAACAGCCTAGCCCAAGAGACCCAGTACTTC.

This clonotype appeared once. Given the absence of the conserved phenylalanine or tryptophan at the CDR3 end, a read error is likely. The chain couples TRBV6-6 to TRBJ2-4; D is undetermined. The CDR3 runs to 18 residues. Germline values: CDR1 MNHNY, CDR2 SVGAGI (reference sequence). The ends were cut back, 5 bases at V and 1 base at J, with 21 bases in the middle. CDR3 loop: CASSEQIAKNRAKNIQYS. The DNA for the CDR3 is TGTGCCAGCAGTGAGCAGATAGCTAAAAACCGTGCCAAAAACATTCAGTACTCC.

This clonotype was recorded a few times. The chain recombines TRBV12-3 or TRBV12-4 with TRBJ2-1; 9 nucleotides match TRBD2. Trimming cost V 5 bases and J 3 bases; bases outside gene matches: 14. The CDR3 loop spans 18 amino acids. The CDR3 region has the DNA TGTGCCAGCAGTCCGATTCAGTTAGCGGGAGATTTCTACAATGAGCAGTTCTTC. Protein: CASSPIQLAGDFYNEQFF.

The rearrangement uses TRBV7-2 and TRBJ2-3; TRBD2 agrees at 10 bases. V shed 2 bases and J 9 bases; nucleotides not matched to a gene: 8. Germline assignment: CDR1 SGHTA and CDR2 FQGNSA. This CDR3 contains 15 residues. The CDR3 DNA sequence: TGTGCCAGCAGCTTAACCCCCGGGACTAGCGACACGCAGTATTTT. Its protein product is CASSLTPGTSDTQYF.

This clonotype showed up many times. The J gene is TRBJ1-2, the V gene TRBV7-9; 11 bases line up with TRBD1. The CDR3 is 14 amino acids. Germline trimming cut 5 bases from V and 7 bases from J; bases unmatched to any gene: 6. Per the germline V gene, CDR1 is SEHNR and CDR2 is FQNEAQ (reference sequence). CDR3 amino acids: CASSRDRGSGGYTF. CDR3 DNA sequence: TGTGCCAGCAGCCGGGACAGGGGGTCCGGTGGCTACACCTTC. Full variable domain (remainder filled in from reference TRBV7-9 and TRBJ1-2): DTGVSQNPRHKITKRGQNVTFRCDPISEHNRLYWYRQTLGQGPEFLTYFQNEAQLEKSRLLSDRFSAERPKGSFSTLEIQRTEQGDSAMYLCASSRDRGSGGYTFGSGTRLTVV.

This clonotype was detected ten times or more. The CDR3 bases are TGTGCCAGCAGCTTATCTTTCGGTTTGAACACTGAAGCTTTCTTT. Its protein is CASSLSFGLNTEAFF. The chain recombines TRBV7-8 with TRBJ1-1, with D unresolved. Germline assignment: CDR1 SGHVS and CDR2 FQNEAQ. Trimming took off 2 bases at V and 0 bases at J, with 10 bases between the two ends. This CDR3 is 15 amino acids long.

The V call is TRBV27, the J call TRBJ2-3; 8 nucleotides align to TRBD1. The CDR3 has 15 residues. V lost 6 bases, J lost 4 bases, and 9 bases stayed unmatched. CDR1 is MNHEY, CDR2 SMNVEV, per germline (reference sequence). The CDR3 reads CASRRTGQVPDTQYF. The DNA for the CDR3 is TGTGCCAGCAGACGGACAGGGCAAGTCCCAGATACGCAGTATTTT.

The chain couples TRBV5-6 to TRBJ2-5, with 14 bases that match TRBD2. Per the germline V gene, CDR1 is SGHDT and CDR2 is YYEEEE. CDR3 length: 17 residues. J was trimmed by 2 bases and V by 4 bases; bases with no gene match: 7. The CDR3 here is CASSPGLAGVYQETQYF. CDR3 in DNA: TGTGCCAGCAGCCCGGGACTAGCGGGGGTCTATCAAGAGACCCAGTACTTC.

This clonotype was detected only a few times. V usage is TRBV7-2 and J usage is TRBJ2-1; 7 nucleotides agree with TRBD2. CDR3 length equals 14 residues. The trim removed 2 bases at V and 7 bases at J, leaving 5 bases unmatched. Germline assignment: CDR1 SGHTA and CDR2 FQGNSA. CDR3 sequence: CASSLFGRENEQFF. CDR3 bases: TGTGCCAGCAGCTTATTCGGGCGGGAGAATGAGCAGTTCTTC.

The sample holds many counts of this clonotype. V usage is TRBV12-3 or TRBV12-4 and J usage is TRBJ2-3, with 7 bases lining up with TRBD2. With V trimmed by 3 bases and J by 4 bases, 4 bases remained unmatched. The length of the CDR3 is 14 residues. The CDR3 DNA is TGTGCCAGCAGTTTGGGGGGAGGGCCAGATACGCAGTATTTT. Its protein is CASSLGGGPDTQYF.

This clonotype was seen ten or more times. This rearrangement joins TRBV7-9 to TRBJ2-2; TRBD2 matches 11 bases. Per germline, CDR1 SEHNR and CDR2 FQNEAQ (reference sequence). This CDR3 contains 17 residues. V lost 4 bases and J lost 2; bases outside the gene matches: 6. CDR3 DNA sequence: TGTGCCAGCAGCTGGACTAGCGGGCCCAGAAACACCGGGGAGCTGTTTTTT. This gives the protein CASSWTSGPRNTGELFF.

The chain couples TRBV4-1 to TRBJ1-5; D unresolved. From germline, CDR1 is MGHRA and CDR2 YSYEKL. The CDR3 runs 16 residues. V was shortened by 1 base and J by 1 base, with 11 bases between the two germline ends. The CDR3: CASSQGGLASNQPQHF. Here the CDR3 DNA reads TGCGCCAGCAGCCAAGGCGGTCTAGCAAGCAATCAGCCCCAGCATTTT.

The CDR3 protein is CASSSGGTGLHEQYF. In DNA, the CDR3 is TGTGCCAGCAGTTCGGGGGGGACAGGGCTTCACGAGCAGTACTTC. V and J are TRBV28 and TRBJ2-7, with D possibly matching TRBD1 (9 bases). Looked up from germline, CDR1 is MDHEN and CDR2 is SYDVKM. There are 15 residues in the CDR3. V lost 4 bases, J lost 5 bases, and 18 bases lay in between.

V usage is TRBV20-1 and J usage is TRBJ2-1; 9 bases are a match to TRBD2. The ends lost 8 bases at V and 5 bases at J; junction bases unmatched: 7. Germline loops: CDR1 DFQATT, CDR2 SNEGSKA (reference sequence). The CDR3 is made up of 13 amino acids. CDR3 amino acids: CSLSGRSHNEQFF. DNA for the CDR3: TGCAGTCTCAGCGGGAGGAGCCACAATGAGCAGTTCTTC.

This clonotype was counted ten times or more. The chain joins TRBV12-3 or TRBV12-4 to TRBJ2-1, with 7 bases fitting TRBD1. CDR3 length: 16 residues. V gave up 5 bases and J gave up 4 bases; unmatched junction bases: 11. The DNA for the CDR3 is TGTGCCAGCAGTACAGGCATGGGACAGCAATACAATGAGCAGTTCTTC. This sequence encodes CASSTGMGQQYNEQFF.